A single sample is the source of the 4 T cell receptor beta chains below, sequenced in a study of T cell changes during pregnancy in multiple sclerosis. TCRdb's table, derived via immunoSEQ multiplex PCR, lists solely in-frame clones and lacks some. The table includes about 60,000 clones, about 90% detected once. Sequences were derived from CD4+ T cells from peripheral blood mononuclear cells, sampled after pregnancy. These receptors all come from a female donor in good health, enrolled as a control in a pregnancy study.

This clone was observed a single time. The chain is built from TRBV7-8 and TRBJ2-7, with 7 nucleotides matching TRBD1. The CDR3 is 14 residues long. The germline gives CDR1 SGHVS, CDR2 FQNEAQ. The V segment lost 2 bases and the J segment 3 bases; nucleotides outside the gene matches: 4. The CDR3 sequence is CASSLNRGGYEQYF. CDR3 nucleotides: TGTGCCAGCAGCTTAAACAGGGGTGGCTACGAGCAGTACTTC.

Notes on this clone: The junction departs from the called germline gene at one end, perhaps through a read error. The same CDR3 arises from other DNA sequences in this sample as well. V and J are TRBV7-3 and TRBJ2-4; TRBD1 might be the D (5 bases). This CDR3 comprises 13 residues. CDR1 is SGHTA, CDR2 FQGTGA, per germline. CDR3 protein: CASSLTVSNIQYF. The CDR3 DNA reads as TGTGCCAGTAGCTTGACAGTCAGTAACATTCAGTACTTC.

With respect to this clone: Germline is not matched at one junction end, which may reflect a read error. The chain carries TRBV15 and TRBJ2-1; possible D gene TRBD1, 5 bases. The germline CDR1 and CDR2 sequences are LNHNV and YYDKDF (reference sequence). The CDR3 has 11 amino acids. CDR3 in amino acids: CATSRGGWKIF. For the CDR3, the DNA is TGTGCCACCAGCAGAGGGGGCTGGAAGATCTTC.

This clone was found a few times. The V call is TRBV2, the J call TRBJ2-7; weak D call: TRBD2 (5 bases). Germline CDR1 and CDR2: SNHLY and FYNNEI. The V end was cut by 6 bases, the J end by 3 bases, with 12 bases between. The CDR3 is made up of 13 amino acids. The chain's CDR3 is CASSGIGDYEQYF. The CDR3 DNA reads TGTGCCAGCAGCGGGATTGGGGACTACGAGCAGTACTTC.